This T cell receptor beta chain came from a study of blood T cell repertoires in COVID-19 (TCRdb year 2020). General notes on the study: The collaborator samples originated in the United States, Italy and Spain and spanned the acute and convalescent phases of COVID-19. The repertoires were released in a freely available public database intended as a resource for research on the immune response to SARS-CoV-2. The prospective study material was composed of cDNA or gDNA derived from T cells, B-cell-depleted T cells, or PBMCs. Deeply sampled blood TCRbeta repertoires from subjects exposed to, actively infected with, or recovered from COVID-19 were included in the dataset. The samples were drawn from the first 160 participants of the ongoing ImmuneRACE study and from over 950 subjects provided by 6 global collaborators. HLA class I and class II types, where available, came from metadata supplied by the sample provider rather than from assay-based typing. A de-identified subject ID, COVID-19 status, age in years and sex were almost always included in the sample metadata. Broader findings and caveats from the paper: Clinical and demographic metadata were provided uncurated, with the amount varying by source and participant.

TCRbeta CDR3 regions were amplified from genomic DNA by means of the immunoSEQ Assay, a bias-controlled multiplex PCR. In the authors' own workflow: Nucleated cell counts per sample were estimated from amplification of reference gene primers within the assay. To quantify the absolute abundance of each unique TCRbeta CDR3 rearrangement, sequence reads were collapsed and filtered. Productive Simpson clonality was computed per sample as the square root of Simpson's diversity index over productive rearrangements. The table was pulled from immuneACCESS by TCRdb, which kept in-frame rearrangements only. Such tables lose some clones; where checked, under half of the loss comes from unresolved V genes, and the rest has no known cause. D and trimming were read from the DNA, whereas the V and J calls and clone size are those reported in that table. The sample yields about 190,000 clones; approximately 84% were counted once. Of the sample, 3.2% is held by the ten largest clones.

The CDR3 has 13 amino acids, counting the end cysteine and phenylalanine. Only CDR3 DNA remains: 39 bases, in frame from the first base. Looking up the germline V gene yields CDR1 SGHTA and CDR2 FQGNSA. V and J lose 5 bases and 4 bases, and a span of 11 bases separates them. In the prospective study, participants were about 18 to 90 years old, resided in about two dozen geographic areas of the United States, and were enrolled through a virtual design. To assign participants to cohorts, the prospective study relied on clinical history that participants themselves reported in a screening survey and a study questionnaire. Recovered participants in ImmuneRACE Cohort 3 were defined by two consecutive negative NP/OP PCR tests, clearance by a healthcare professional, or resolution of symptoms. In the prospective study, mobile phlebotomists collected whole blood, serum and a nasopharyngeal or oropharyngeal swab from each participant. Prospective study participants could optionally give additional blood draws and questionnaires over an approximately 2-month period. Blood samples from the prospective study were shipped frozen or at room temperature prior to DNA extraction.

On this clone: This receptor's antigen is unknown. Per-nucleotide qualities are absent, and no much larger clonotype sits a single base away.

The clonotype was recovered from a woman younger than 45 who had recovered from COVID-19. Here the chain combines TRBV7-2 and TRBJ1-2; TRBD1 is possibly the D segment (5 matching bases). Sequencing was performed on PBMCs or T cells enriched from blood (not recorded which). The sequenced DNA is TGTGCCAGCAGCCTAGAGGGGATCTATGGCTACACCTTC. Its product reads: CASSLEGIYGYTF.